This T cell receptor beta chain was recovered during a study of blood T cell repertoires in COVID-19. This CDR3 is built from 13 residues. Germline values: CDR1 SGHNT, CDR2 YYREEE (reference sequence). Trimming pared 4 bases from V and 4 bases from J, leaving 11 bases between. Generated by immunoSEQ multiplex PCR, the TCRdb table keeps only in-frame clones and is missing some. The sample carries 190,000 or so clones, 86% recorded once. The origin of this receptor is a woman aged 30 to 39 who had been exposed to COVID-19. The V call is TRBV5-4, the J call TRBJ1-2; D perhaps matches TRBD1 (6 bases). Sequenced sample: PBMCs or T cells enriched from blood (not recorded which). The CDR3: CASSADSPYGYTF. CDR3 in DNA: TGTGCCAGCAGCGCGGACAGCCCCTATGGCTACACCTTC.